One and the same sample provided the 30 T cell receptor beta chains below, sequenced in a study of OX40 agonist ivuxolimab in advanced cancers. Profiling relied on immunoSEQ multiplex PCR, and the TCRdb table lists in-frame clones only, not all of them. This repertoire shows around 65,000 clones, approximately 90% found once; its top ten account for 0.3%. Sample: CD4+ or CD8+ T cells sorted from blood, taken in a trial of the OX40 agonist ivuxolimab. These receptors came from an adult with an advanced solid tumor such as melanoma, head and neck, liver or kidney cancer.

The chain has TRBV2 and TRBJ2-7, with D possibly being TRBD1 or TRBD2 (6 bases each). The CDR3 length is 15 residues. CDR1 SNHLY and CDR2 FYNNEI come from the germline V gene. V was clipped by 1 base and J by 5 bases, with 15 bases between them. CDR3 loop: CASSEDRGRMDEQYF. In nucleotides, the CDR3 is TGTGCCAGCAGTGAAGATCGGGGGCGTATGGACGAGCAGTACTTC.

This clone was seen only a few times. The chain is built from TRBV6-5 and TRBJ2-7; no clear D gene. Germline V gives CDR1 MNHEY, CDR2 SVGAGI. Trimming left V 0 bases short and J 0 bases short, with 9 bases between. This CDR3 contains 15 residues. The CDR3: CASSYSTDLSYEQYF. The CDR3 coding sequence is TGTGCCAGCAGTTACTCAACAGATCTCTCCTACGAGCAGTACTTC.

The J gene is TRBJ2-3, the V gene TRBV28; 8 bases align to TRBD1. This CDR3 is built from 16 residues. Trimming took 4 bases from V and 3 from J; bases not matched to a gene: 9. CDR1 is MDHEN and CDR2 is SYDVKM in the germline V gene. The CDR3 sequence: CASSSPRGQETDTQYF. The DNA of the CDR3 is TGTGCCAGCAGTTCGCCTAGGGGACAGGAGACAGATACGCAGTATTTT.

The chain uses TRBV5-1 and TRBJ1-1, with 7 bases lining up with TRBD1. V lost 0 bases, J lost 3 bases, and 11 bases stayed unmatched. The CDR3 covers 17 residues. Germline CDR1 SGHRS, CDR2 YFSETQ. As DNA, the CDR3 is TGCGCCAGCAGCTTGGCGGCCAGGGGGTTCGAATACACTGAAGCTTTCTTT. This encodes CASSLAARGFEYTEAFF. The variable domain in full, with the rest retrieved from reference TRBV5-1 and TRBJ1-1, is KAGVTQTPRYLIKTRGQQVTLSCSPISGHRSVSWYQQTPGQGLQFLFEYFSETQRNKGNFPGRFSGRQFSNSRSEMNVSTLELGDSALYLCASSLAARGFEYTEAFFGQGTRLTVV.

The rearrangement links TRBV18 to TRBJ2-7; tentative D call: TRBD2 (5 bases). Per germline, CDR1 KGHSH and CDR2 LQKENI. V dropped 6 bases and J dropped 0 bases, with 12 bases sitting between them. The CDR3 length is 14 residues. CDR3 loop: CASSPGVSSYEQYF. Here the CDR3 DNA reads TGTGCCAGCTCCCCCGGGGTTAGCTCCTACGAGCAGTACTTC.

The table lists this clone with a few counts. J is TRBJ2-7 and V is TRBV5-4; D may match TRBD1 or TRBD2 (5 bases each). The CDR3 runs 13 residues. CDR1 is SGHNT and CDR2 is YYREEE in the germline V gene (reference sequence). V lost 3 bases and J lost 6, with 13 bases in between. CDR3 coding DNA: TGTGCCAGCAGCTCGGGACCCCAAAGCGAGCAGTACTTC. This sequence encodes CASSSGPQSEQYF.

The chain is built from TRBV2 and TRBJ2-1; D not certain. This CDR3 spans 14 amino acids. In germline, CDR1 is SNHLY, CDR2 FYNNEI. Trimming stripped 8 bases from V and 0 bases from J, with 11 bases between. CDR3 sequence reads: CASEIKSSYNEQFF. In nucleotides, the CDR3 is TGTGCCAGCGAGATTAAAAGCTCCTACAATGAGCAGTTCTTC.

The V call is TRBV6-4, the J call TRBJ2-7; D unclear. Germline V gives CDR1 MRHNA, CDR2 SNTAGT. The CDR3 has 12 residues. V gave up 7 bases and J gave up 4 bases, with 11 bases separating them. CDR3 bases: TGTGCCAGCATCTTAGGGTGGTACGAGCAGTACTTC. Amino acids: CASILGWYEQYF.

This clone occurred once. The chain links TRBV7-3 to TRBJ2-1; D uncertain. V was trimmed by 5 bases and J by 6 bases, leaving 11 bases between them. Germline CDR1 is SGHTA and CDR2 is FQGTGA. This CDR3 spans 13 amino acids. The CDR3 nucleotides read TGTGCCAGCAGCCAAACGCCGGCCAATGAGCAGTTCTTC. This encodes CASSQTPANEQFF.

This chain connects TRBV29-1 to TRBJ2-7; D gene unclear. CDR1 is SQVTM, CDR2 ANQGSEA, per germline. The CDR3 has 11 residues. V lost 4 bases to trimming and J lost 4 bases, with 8 bases between them. This CDR3 reads CSVVLLYEQYF. The CDR3 region has the DNA TGCAGCGTTGTTCTACTTTACGAGCAGTACTTC.

CDR3 protein: CASSSLTDTQYF. The CDR3 bases are TGTGCCAGCAGCTCGCTGACAGATACGCAGTATTTT. The V and J genes are TRBV5-6 and TRBJ2-3, with no clear D. Trimming removed 3 bases from V and 3 bases from J, with 5 bases in between. The CDR3 is 12 amino acids. Germline V CDR1 and CDR2: SGHDT, YYEEEE.

This rearrangement joins TRBV5-1 to TRBJ1-3; no clear D gene. There are 15 residues in the CDR3. V was trimmed by 0 bases and J by 4 bases, leaving 11 bases between them. The germline CDR1 and CDR2 sequences are SGHRS and YFSETQ. The CDR3 nucleotides read TGCGCCAGCAGCTTGGTCGGGGTATCCGGAAACACCATATATTTT. Its protein product is CASSLVGVSGNTIYF. The variable domain in full, completed from reference TRBV5-1 and TRBJ1-3, reads KAGVTQTPRYLIKTRGQQVTLSCSPISGHRSVSWYQQTPGQGLQFLFEYFSETQRNKGNFPGRFSGRQFSNSRSEMNVSTLELGDSALYLCASSLVGVSGNTIYFGEGSWLTVV.

This chain connects TRBV27 to TRBJ2-2; no firm D call. This CDR3 comprises 12 residues. V was shortened by 4 bases and J by 1 base, with 1 base between the two germline ends. The germline V gene encodes CDR1 MNHEY and CDR2 SMNVEV (reference sequence). The CDR3 nucleotides are TGTGCCAGCAGTTGGAACACCGGGGAGCTGTTTTTT. Amino acid sequence: CASSWNTGELFF.

The rearrangement joins TRBV19 to TRBJ2-7, with 12 bases that match TRBD2. CDR3 length equals 15 residues. The ends lost 4 bases at V and 7 bases at J; junction bases unmatched: 8. The V gene's germline CDR1 is LNHDA and CDR2 SQIVND (reference sequence). The CDR3, as DNA: TGTGCCAGTAGTACGGGACTAGCGGGTATTCGGGAGCAGTACTTC. This sequence encodes CASSTGLAGIREQYF.

J is TRBJ2-5 and V is TRBV6-6, with TRBD2 matching over 7 bases. The junction had 4 bases not matched to a gene; V was cut back by 0 bases and J by 3 bases. CDR3 length: 15 amino acids. Germline V gives CDR1 MNHNY, CDR2 SVGAGI (reference sequence). CDR3 sequence reads: CASSYSEGREETQYF. The CDR3 coding sequence is TGTGCCAGCAGTTACTCGGAGGGGAGGGAAGAGACCCAGTACTTC.

The chain joins TRBV9 to TRBJ1-3; D call uncertain. Deletions cut 0 bases from V and 3 bases from J, with 16 bases between. This CDR3 spans 17 amino acids. CDR1 SGDLS and CDR2 YYNGEE come from the germline V gene. CDR3 amino acids: CASSVGSSGVGGNTIYF. The CDR3 region has the DNA TGTGCCAGCAGCGTAGGATCGTCGGGAGTAGGTGGAAACACCATATATTTT.

This clone showed up just once. This chain connects TRBV29-1 to TRBJ1-2; 8 bases are a match to TRBD1. The CDR3 has 14 residues. Germline loops: CDR1 SQVTM, CDR2 ANQGSEA. Unmatched junction bases numbered 11, after V lost 4 bases and J lost 7 bases. The chain's CDR3 is CSVGQGSGRGGYTF. The CDR3 region has the DNA TGCAGCGTTGGACAGGGGTCTGGACGTGGTGGCTACACCTTC.

V usage is TRBV27 and J usage is TRBJ2-7, with 8 nucleotides matching TRBD2. The germline gives CDR1 MNHEY, CDR2 SMNVEV (reference sequence). This CDR3 has 14 residues. Trimming removed 6 bases from V and 7 bases from J; junction bases left unmatched: 11. The CDR3 coding sequence is TGTGCCAGCAGAGTCCGGGAGGGCCTGGGTGAGCAGTACTTC. Translated: CASRVREGLGEQYF.

The chain has TRBV5-6 and TRBJ1-2; weak D call: TRBD1 (6 bases). The CDR3 runs 15 residues. Germline CDR1 and CDR2: SGHDT and YYEEEE. Deletions cut 2 bases from V and 8 bases from J, with 19 bases between. This CDR3 reads CASSFFDRRSYGYTF. The CDR3 bases are TGTGCCAGCAGCTTTTTCGACAGGAGATCTTACGGCTACACCTTC.

The rearrangement joins TRBV29-1 to TRBJ2-2; D is possibly TRBD1 or TRBD2 (5 bases each). Germline loops: CDR1 SQVTM, CDR2 ANQGSEA. This CDR3 has 14 residues. V was shortened by 4 bases and J by 3 bases, with 12 bases between the two germline ends. The CDR3 nucleotides are TGCAGCGTTGGGGACGGGGTGGACACCGGGGAGCTGTTTTTT. Its translation is CSVGDGVDTGELFF.

The chain recombines TRBV5-1 with TRBJ1-3; no reliable D call. In germline, CDR1 is SGHRS, CDR2 YFSETQ. The CDR3 is 14 amino acids. V dropped 2 bases and J dropped 0 bases, with 6 bases sitting between them. This CDR3 is CASSLGSSGNTIYF. Written as DNA, the CDR3 is TGCGCCAGCAGCTTAGGGAGCTCTGGAAACACCATATATTTT.

V usage is TRBV19 and J usage is TRBJ2-3, with D perhaps assigned TRBD1 or TRBD2 (5 bases each). V lost 10 bases and J 4 bases, leaving 12 bases between the germline ends. The CDR3 has 12 residues. Germline CDR1 and CDR2: LNHDA and SQIVND (reference sequence). The CDR3: CATEGLADTQYF. DNA of the CDR3: TGTGCCACCGAGGGGCTCGCAGATACGCAGTATTTT.

The V gene is TRBV19, the J gene TRBJ2-1, with TRBD2 matching 8 bases. Per germline, CDR1 LNHDA and CDR2 SQIVND (reference sequence). The CDR3 is 14 residues long. The junction had 12 bases not matched to a gene; V was cut back by 8 bases and J by 9 bases. The CDR3 nucleotides are TGTGCCAGTTTGGGAGCGGGAGTATTCGGTGAGCAGTTCTTC. This translates into CASLGAGVFGEQFF. Combining the CDR3 with reference TRBV19 and TRBJ2-1 gives the whole variable domain DGGITQSPKYLFRKEGQNVTLSCEQNLNHDAMYWYRQDPGQGLRLIYYSQIVNDFQKGDIAEGYSVSREKKESFPLTVTSAQKNPTAFYLCASLGAGVFGEQFFGPGTRLTVL.

The chain carries TRBV6-4 and TRBJ1-1; D call uncertain. CDR3 length: 12 amino acids. Germline V gene data show CDR1 as MRHNA and CDR2 as SNTAGT. The V gene lost 5 bases and the J gene lost 8 bases, with 12 bases spanning the gap. CDR3 residues: CASSSALGEAFF. Written as DNA, the CDR3 is TGTGCCAGCAGTTCCGCCTTAGGGGAAGCTTTCTTT.

The chain carries TRBV15 and TRBJ2-7; perhaps TRBD2 as D (6 bases). From germline, CDR1 is LNHNV and CDR2 YYDKDF (reference sequence). The CDR3 loop spans 14 amino acids. Trimming pared 3 bases from V and 7 bases from J, leaving 16 bases between. The CDR3 DNA reads TGTGCCACCAGCAGCCAATTCACGGGACTGGAGCAGTACTTC. This translates into CATSSQFTGLEQYF.

V gene TRBV2 combines with J gene TRBJ1-3; unclear D gene. The V end was cut by 4 bases, the J end by 2 bases, with 12 bases between. CDR3 length: 15 residues. Germline values: CDR1 SNHLY, CDR2 FYNNEI. The CDR3 DNA reads as TGTGCCAGCAGTGCAAGCGGGGTTACTGGAAACACCATATATTTT. Its protein product is CASSASGVTGNTIYF.

The V and J genes are TRBV19 and TRBJ2-3; D is possibly TRBD2 (6 bases). From germline, CDR1 is LNHDA and CDR2 SQIVND (reference sequence). Trimming took 7 bases from V and 3 from J, leaving 17 bases between them. The CDR3 totals 15 residues. The CDR3 region is CASMGTFAPTDTQYF. The CDR3 DNA follows: TGTGCCAGTATGGGGACTTTCGCCCCTACAGATACGCAGTATTTT.

This clone came up once. This chain joins TRBV11-3 and TRBJ2-7, with 9 bases matching TRBD1. The CDR3 is 13 amino acids. Germline CDR1 is SGHNT and CDR2 is YENEEA. V lost 5 bases to trimming and J lost 3 bases; unmatched junction nucleotides: 2. CDR3 DNA: TGTGCCAGCAGCCCGGACAGGGGCTACGAGCAGTACTTC. Translated: CASSPDRGYEQYF.

The J gene is TRBJ1-2, the V gene TRBV5-1; 12 bases line up with TRBD1. Losses at the gene ends were 4 bases for V and 6 bases for J; bases not matched to a gene: 7. CDR1 SGHRS and CDR2 YFSETQ come from the germline V gene. This CDR3 comprises 15 residues. The CDR3 bases are TGCGCCAGCAGCGCGGGACAGGGGGCTCAGGATGGCTACACCTTC. Translated: CASSAGQGAQDGYTF.

The rearrangement joins TRBV29-1 to TRBJ2-1, with 12 bases fitting TRBD2. Germline V CDR1 and CDR2: SQVTM, ANQGSEA. The CDR3 has 17 residues. V gave up 3 bases and J gave up 6 bases; unmatched junction bases: 12. Here the CDR3 reads CSVDAHFVLAGGNEQFF. CDR3 bases: TGCAGCGTTGATGCCCACTTTGTACTAGCGGGAGGCAATGAGCAGTTCTTC.